The TCR beta chain under discussion was sequenced for a study of lymphopenia after photon versus proton radiotherapy. This clone has only one observation. Its antigen is unknown. Findings and limits, study-wide: After the lymphocyte nadir, photon-treated repertoires showed oligoclonal expansion, especially of CD8+ Temra cells. In patients who died, overall survival fell as post-nadir TCR diversity dropped more. Relative stability marked proton patients; photon patients lost diversity and naive cells. Better survival with proton therapy was suggested as possible, not demonstrated.

Repertoires were generated with immunoSEQ multiplex PCR, while TCRdb's copy carries only in-frame clones and drops some. Of 160,000 or so clones in the sample, around 85% were seen once. Sequenced here: peripheral blood, sampled from a patient treated with photon-based radiotherapy. This TCR derives from a man between 45 and 60 years old with gastric cancer.

CDR3 in DNA: TGTGCCAGCAGGTACGGACAGGGTTATCAGCCCCAGCATTTT. Translated: CASRYGQGYQPQHF. The V gene is TRBV28, the J gene TRBJ1-5, with TRBD1 matching 8 bases. This CDR3 region has 14 residues. Trimming took 6 bases from V and 5 from J; bases not matched to a gene: 6. Germline loops: CDR1 MDHEN, CDR2 SYDVKM.